This T cell receptor beta chain was captured in a study of blood T cell repertoires in COVID-19 (TCRdb year 2020). At the level of the whole study: The collaborator samples originated in the United States, Italy and Spain and spanned the acute and convalescent phases of COVID-19. The material from the prospective study consisted of cDNA or gDNA derived from T cells, B-cell-depleted T cells, or PBMCs. The dataset comprised deeply sampled blood TCRbeta repertoires from subjects exposed to, actively infected with, or recovered from COVID-19. A freely available public database, intended as a resource for researchers studying the immune response to SARS-CoV-2, is where the repertoires were released. Samples were obtained from the ongoing ImmuneRACE study (first 160 participants) and from about 1,300 subjects provided by 6 global collaborators. The sample metadata nearly always contained a de-identified subject ID, COVID-19 status, age in years and sex. Where HLA class I and class II types were available, the types were taken from metadata supplied by the sample provider, not from assay-based typing.

As regards this clone: Its specific antigen is unknown. No base-level quality is on record; no much larger clone is a single base apart.

The immunoSEQ Assay, a bias-controlled multiplex PCR, was used to amplify TCRbeta CDR3 regions from genomic DNA. On the study's bioinformatics: Nucleated cell counts per sample were estimated from amplification of reference gene primers within the assay. To quantify the absolute abundance of each unique TCRbeta CDR3 rearrangement, sequence reads were collapsed and filtered. For each sample, productive Simpson clonality was calculated by taking the square root of Simpson's diversity index across productive rearrangements. TCRdb carries this immuneACCESS record with in-frame sequences only. Its versions omit some clonotypes, under half of them owing to an unresolved V gene in the studies checked, with the rest unexplained. D and trimming come from the DNA, and the V and J calls and clone size come from that table. This sample holds about 42,000 clones; roughly 76% were observed only once. 8.5% of the sample comes from the top ten.

Whole blood was collected in K2EDTA tubes by collaborating institutions according to the institutions' own protocols. Collaborator samples were shipped for TCRbeta analysis as frozen whole blood, isolated PBMCs, or DNA extracted from either sample type. General findings and caveats noted by the study authors: The quantity of clinical and demographic metadata differed by source and by participant and was supplied without curation.

V loses 1 base, J loses 7 bases, and the germline ends lie 23 bases apart. Sequences LGHDT (CDR1) and YNNKEL (CDR2) are obtained from the germline V gene (reference sequence). The CDR3 goes from the cysteine to the phenylalanine over 19 residues. The retained sequence is limited to the CDR3, 57 bases, with the frame set at the first base. Recombination connected TRBV3-1 (or the pseudogene TRBV3-2) to TRBJ1-6, with a tentative D gene TRBD1 over 6 matching bases. The receptor comes from a man in his 70s with active or convalescent COVID-19. The sequenced sample consisted of peripheral blood. The CDR3 in this case is CASSQGTFGRGTDNSPLHF. The nucleotides are TGTGCCAGCAGCCAAGGTACTTTTGGCAGGGGAACAGACAATTCACCCCTCCACTTT.